The source of this T cell receptor beta chain is a study of shared clonotypes between healthy human individuals. Overall study: Donor ages ranged 18 to 49 years: a couple of women, a few men.

Some clones are missing from TCRdb's copy, which holds only in-frame ones; the method was immunoSEQ multiplex PCR. The sample consists of about 2.4 million clones, approximately 90% of them appearing once. Remarks on this clone: Its antigen is unknown.

Germline lookup yields CDR1 SGHVS and CDR2 FNYEAQ. V lost 5 bases and J 7 bases, leaving 14 bases between the germline ends. CDR3 length: 13 amino acids. Whole-study findings and limits: Large depth notwithstanding, sorted-subset sequencing proved incomplete by rarefaction. Blood was the sole source, and tissue repertoires probably differ.

This clonotype was obtained from a young man in good health. This chain connects TRBV7-6 to TRBJ1-1; D remains ambiguous. The material sequenced was naive CD4+ T cells sorted from blood. The subset here: CD45RA+ positively selected. Here the CDR3 DNA reads TGTGCCAGCAGCCAACAGCCAGGTCTTGAAGCTTTCTTT. Amino acids: CASSQQPGLEAFF.